Listed below are T cell receptor beta chains from one sample, sequenced in a study of T cell responses to AZD1222 COVID-19 vaccine. Generated by immunoSEQ multiplex PCR, the TCRdb table keeps only in-frame clones and is missing some. Here the sample spans under 170,000 clones, around 90% being singletons. The sample consisted of peripheral blood, taken 28 days after the second AZD1222 dose. Every receptor here comes from an adult who received the AZD1222 COVID-19 vaccine. CDR3s leave out the opening cysteine and the closing phenylalanine or tryptophan. The D gene is left open where the match is weak. Expanded clones are given a class, and other clones once, few, many or no size at all.

V gene,D gene,clone size,J gene,CDR3 protein
TRBV18,-,-,TRBJ1-1,ASSPRQGILAEAF
TRBV5-1,-,-,TRBJ2-2,ASSPDHPNTGELF
TRBV5-1,-,-,TRBJ1-1,ASSRLGGIGTEAF
TRBV15,-,-,TRBJ1-1,ATSLSGRLNTEAF
TRBV12-3/TRBV12-4,-,-,TRBJ1-4,ASSGGENEKLF
TRBV5-1,-,-,TRBJ2-3,ASSPQFAGDTQY
TRBV5-4,-,once,TRBJ1-1,ASSSEQNTEAF
TRBV11-2,-,-,TRBJ1-6,ASIQNSGSSPLH
TRBV10-3,-,-,TRBJ2-7,AISESVGYEQY
TRBV4-3,-,-,TRBJ1-6,ASSQVEGYYNSPLH
TRBV10-2,-,-,TRBJ1-1,ASSEPNTRVTEAF
TRBV29-1,-,-,TRBJ2-4,SVVGQGAVPY
TRBV19,TRBD2,-,TRBJ2-7,ASSLRRTSGYEQY
TRBV28,TRBD2,-,TRBJ2-7,ASSLWGLAGVAYEQY
TRBV10-3,-,once,TRBJ2-7,AISATSGTGPYEQY
TRBV10-3,-,-,TRBJ1-1,AIRAVENTEAF
TRBV29-1,-,-,TRBJ2-7,SVVGRGSSYEQY
TRBV19,-,-,TRBJ1-2,ASTPTSNYGYT
TRBV2,-,-,TRBJ1-5,ASSDTGFGEPQH
TRBV15,TRBD1,-,TRBJ1-2,ATSRGSGTVVGYT
TRBV18,-,-,TRBJ2-7,ASSPPNRGGYEQY
TRBV9,-,-,TRBJ2-2,ASSVDPGRTGELF
TRBV5-4,TRBD1,-,TRBJ2-7,ASSYGQGAYEQY
TRBV7-2,-,-,TRBJ1-1,ASSSRGSVFNTEAF
TRBV27,-,-,TRBJ2-3,ASSLLGEPDTQY
TRBV28,-,-,TRBJ2-5,ASSPLGDWGETQY
TRBV6-5,-,-,TRBJ1-1,ASSYGRTTEAF
TRBV18,-,-,TRBJ1-5,ASSLDSSNQPQH
TRBV2,-,-,TRBJ1-1,ASSGFPGDTEAF
TRBV7-2,-,-,TRBJ2-7,ASSLTGSSYEQY
TRBV18,TRBD1,-,TRBJ1-2,ASSERQGLHYGYT
TRBV4-3,-,-,TRBJ1-1,ASSQGVSEAF
TRBV2,TRBD1,-,TRBJ1-3,ASSILRGPAGNTIY
TRBV4-1,-,-,TRBJ1-2,ASSQDTVEDYGYT
TRBV2,TRBD2,once,TRBJ2-7,ASSVTSGSDEQY
TRBV2,TRBD2,-,TRBJ2-3,ASSESGTPDTQY
TRBV5-1,-,-,TRBJ2-7,ASSLGTESYEQY
TRBV11-2,-,-,TRBJ2-7,ASSPTQERQY
TRBV2,TRBD2,-,TRBJ2-2,ASSEPEGIRTRSGELF
TRBV5-4,-,-,TRBJ1-6,ASSTPGRGDSPLH
TRBV24-1,TRBD1,-,TRBJ1-2,ATSERTGEYYGYT
TRBV15,-,-,TRBJ2-5,ATSRDGAETQY
TRBV28,-,-,TRBJ2-7,ASSFRGGSYEQY